This T cell receptor beta chain was sequenced in a study of blood T cell repertoires in COVID-19. For the study at large: Sources were T cells, B-cell-depleted T cells, or PBMCs; the material itself was cDNA or gDNA.

Only in-frame clones appear in the TCRdb table, and some are missing; sequencing was by immunoSEQ multiplex PCR. This sample has approximately 270,000 clones, with approximately 85% found just once. Symptom resolution, clearance, or two negative PCRs marked the recovered donors of Cohort 3. Between the trimmed V and J ends, which lost 4 bases and 11 bases, there was a span of 9 bases. Germline CDR1 and CDR2: SEHNR and FQNEAQ (reference sequence). This CDR3 has 11 residues. The J gene is TRBJ1-5, the V gene TRBV7-9; possible D gene TRBD1, 5 bases. The receptor comes from a woman aged 30 to 39 who had recovered from COVID-19. The sample comprised PBMCs or T cells enriched from blood (not recorded which). The CDR3 coding sequence is TGTGCCAGCAGCTCGGGGGAGGCCCAGCATTTT. This codes for CASSSGEAQHF.